The clone carrying this TCR beta chain was counted ten times or more. No antigen is known for it. This sample was taken from a study of CD8 T cells in ankylosing spondylitis. Findings and limits, study-wide: What appeared characteristic of ankylosing spondylitis blood was a TCR beta motif of under 10 highly homologous variants.

Germline V gene sequence: CDR1 DFQATT, CDR2 SNEGSKA (reference sequence). The CDR3 is 13 residues long. V lost 6 bases and J lost 3, with 15 bases in between. TCR beta libraries were made by quantitative 5'-RACE with molecular barcodes. TCRdb reprocessed the 5' RACE reads with MiXCR, giving one entry per CDR3 protein. The table shows 150,000 to 200,000 distinct CDR3 sequences, with 9.5% to 13% occurring only once. Sequencing used blood, either unsorted or a sorted T cell fraction (not recorded which). V and J are TRBV20-1 and TRBJ2-7, with TRBD2 as a possible D gene (6 bases). This receptor was identified in a male donor with ankylosing spondylitis or in good health (not recorded which). The CDR3 DNA follows: TGCAGTGCAGTTCCGGGGGACGACTACGAGCAGTACTTC. Amino acids: CSAVPGDDYEQYF.